Listed below are T cell receptor beta chains from one sample, sequenced in a study of cytomegalovirus exposure and HLA in healthy donors. Assay used: immunoSEQ multiplex PCR; TCRdb lists only in-frame clones, some missing. The data contain under 200,000 clones, over 75% of them singletons. Sequences were obtained from PBMCs. Receptor source: a woman aged 18-29 years in good health and CMV-seronegative. Each CDR3 is given with its conserved first and last residue.

J gene,V gene,CDR3 protein
TRBJ1-6,TRBV5-1,CASSQGNRGLSYNSPLHF
TRBJ2-3,TRBV5-1,CASSLASGSFSDTQYF
TRBJ2-7,TRBV5-4,CASSLRSGDRVYEQYF
TRBJ2-7,TRBV18,CASSPVAGGLSYEQYF
TRBJ1-1,TRBV5-1,CASSFSTGGRPTEAFF
TRBJ1-6,TRBV5-4,CASSLAVGGGSSPLHF
TRBJ1-3,TRBV9,CASSAGQGRNTIYF
TRBJ2-5,TRBV7-9,CASSAQGRYETQYF
TRBJ1-1,TRBV9,CASSEEGYTEAFF
TRBJ1-4,TRBV7-9,CSSSLDPTGAGEKLFF
TRBJ1-6,TRBV5-1,CASSSRTGGNYNSPLHF
TRBJ2-1,TRBV5-1,CASSLRAGGSSYNEQFF
TRBJ2-7,TRBV19,CASSRDRGTTYEQYF
TRBJ2-7,TRBV29-1,CSVGDRGYEQYF
TRBJ2-7,TRBV19,CASSMSGATGGHEQYF
TRBJ1-3,TRBV6-1,CASRGGTAGNTIYF
TRBJ2-3,TRBV5-1,CASSRGQGLGDTQYF
TRBJ2-3,TRBV6-1,CASENMRTGVDTQYF
TRBJ2-7,TRBV29-1,CSVEVHSGDYEQYF
TRBJ1-3,TRBV19,CASSTGQRVYF
TRBJ1-2,TRBV28,CASRTGTVYGYTF
TRBJ2-5,TRBV11-2,CASSLSDGGETQYF
TRBJ1-2,TRBV4-1,CASSQVSGGSYGYTF
TRBJ1-6,TRBV19,CASKINSNSPLHF
TRBJ2-5,TRBV14,CASSRGLLQETQYF
TRBJ1-6,TRBV15,CATSRVFQNSPLHF
TRBJ2-7,TRBV25-1,CASSDSREVAEQYF
TRBJ2-7,TRBV18,CASSLRDRVNEQYF
TRBJ2-3,TRBV4-1,CASSQEVTSGRPGDTQYF
TRBJ1-5,TRBV28,CASSPPAGEHQPQHF
TRBJ2-2,TRBV5-4,CASSARTSGRAPGELFF
TRBJ1-2,TRBV6-5,CASRQQGAEGYTF
TRBJ1-4,TRBV2,CASRAPGLSEKLFF
TRBJ2-4,TRBV6-5,CASSEAYKNIQYF
TRBJ2-6,TRBV4-1,CASSQVTGRLGANVLTF
TRBJ2-4,TRBV4-1,CASSQDPVSGYLNIQYF
TRBJ2-7,TRBV5-6,CASQGWGGSHEQYF
TRBJ2-1,TRBV5-4,CASWGAGGHYNEQFF
TRBJ2-7,TRBV5-5,CASSFSRGSYEQYF
TRBJ2-7,TRBV27,CATPPPGQGCPYEQYF
TRBJ1-1,TRBV28,CASSLLASREAFF